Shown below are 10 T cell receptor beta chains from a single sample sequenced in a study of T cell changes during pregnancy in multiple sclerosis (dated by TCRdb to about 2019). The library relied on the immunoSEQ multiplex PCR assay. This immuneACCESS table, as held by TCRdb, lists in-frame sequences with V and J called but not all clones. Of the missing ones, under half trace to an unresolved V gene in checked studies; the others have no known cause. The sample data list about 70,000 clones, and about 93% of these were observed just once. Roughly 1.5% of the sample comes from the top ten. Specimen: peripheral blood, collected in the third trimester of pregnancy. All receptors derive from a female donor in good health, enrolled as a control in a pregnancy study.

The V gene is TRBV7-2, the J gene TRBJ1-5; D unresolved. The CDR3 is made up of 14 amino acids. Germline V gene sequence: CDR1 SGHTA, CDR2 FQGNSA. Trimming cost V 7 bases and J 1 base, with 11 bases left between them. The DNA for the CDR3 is TGTGCCAGCAAGGGAGGGTCGAGCAATCAGCCCCAGCATTTT. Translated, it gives CASKGGSSNQPQHF.

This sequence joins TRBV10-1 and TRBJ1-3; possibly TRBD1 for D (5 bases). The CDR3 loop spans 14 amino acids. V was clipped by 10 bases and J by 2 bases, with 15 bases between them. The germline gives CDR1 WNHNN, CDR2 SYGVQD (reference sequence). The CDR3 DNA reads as TGCGCCAACCCGGGCGAAGGGGCTGGAAACACCATATATTTT. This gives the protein CANPGEGAGNTIYF.

CDR3 DNA: TGTGCCAGCAGCTTAGCCTCTAGCGGGGGGACTCACCAAGAGACCCAGTACTTC. Translating it yields CASSLASSGGTHQETQYF. This chain joins TRBV7-9 and TRBJ2-5; TRBD2 aligns across 11 bases. After removal of 0 bases from V and 0 bases from J, the junction contained 6 bases not matched to a gene. Germline V gene lookup returns CDR1 SEHNR and CDR2 FQNEAQ (reference sequence). The CDR3 extends over 18 amino acids.

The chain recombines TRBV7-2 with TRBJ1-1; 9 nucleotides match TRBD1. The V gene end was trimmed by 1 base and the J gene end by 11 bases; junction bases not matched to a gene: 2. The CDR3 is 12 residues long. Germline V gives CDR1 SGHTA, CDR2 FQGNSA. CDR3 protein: CASSLGDREAFF. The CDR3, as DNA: TGTGCCAGCAGCTTAGGGGACAGGGAGGCTTTCTTT.

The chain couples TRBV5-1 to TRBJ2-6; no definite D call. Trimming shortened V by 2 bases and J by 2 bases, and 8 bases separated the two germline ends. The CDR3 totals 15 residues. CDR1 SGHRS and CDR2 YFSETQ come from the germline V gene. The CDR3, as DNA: TGCGCCAGCAGCTTTGCGGCTCCTGGGGCCAACGTCCTGACTTTC. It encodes CASSFAAPGANVLTF.

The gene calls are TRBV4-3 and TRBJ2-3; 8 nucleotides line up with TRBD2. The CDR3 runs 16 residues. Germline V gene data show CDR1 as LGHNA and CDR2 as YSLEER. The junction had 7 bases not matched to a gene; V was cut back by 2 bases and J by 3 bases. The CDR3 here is CASSQYDRGGTDTQYF. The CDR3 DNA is TGCGCCAGCAGCCAATACGATCGGGGGGGAACAGATACGCAGTATTTT.

The CDR3 DNA follows: TGTGCCAGCAGCTCCTTCATCGGACAGGGGGGACAAGAGACCCAGTACTTC. Its translation is CASSSFIGQGGQETQYF. The genes are TRBV7-3 and TRBJ2-5, with 10 bases identical to TRBD1. J gave up 2 bases and V 4 bases, and 10 bases lay outside the gene matches. Germline V gene data show CDR1 as SGHTA and CDR2 as FQGTGA. The CDR3 length is 17 residues.

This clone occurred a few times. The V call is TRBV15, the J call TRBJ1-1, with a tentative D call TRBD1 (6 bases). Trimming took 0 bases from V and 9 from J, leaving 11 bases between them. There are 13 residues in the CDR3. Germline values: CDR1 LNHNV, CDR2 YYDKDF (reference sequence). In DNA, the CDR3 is TGTGCCACCAGCAGAGAACAGGGCGGTAAAGCTTTCTTT. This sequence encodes CATSREQGGKAFF.

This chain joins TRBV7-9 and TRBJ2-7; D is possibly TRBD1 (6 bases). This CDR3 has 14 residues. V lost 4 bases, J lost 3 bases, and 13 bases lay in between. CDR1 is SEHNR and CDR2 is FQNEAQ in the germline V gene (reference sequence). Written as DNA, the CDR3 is TGTGCCAGCAGCTCCAGACAGGCTGGCTACGAGCAGTACTTC. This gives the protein CASSSRQAGYEQYF.

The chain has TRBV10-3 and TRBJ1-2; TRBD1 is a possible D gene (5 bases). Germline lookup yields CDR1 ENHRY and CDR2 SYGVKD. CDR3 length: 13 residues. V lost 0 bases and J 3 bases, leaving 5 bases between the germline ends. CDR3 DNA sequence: TGTGCCATCAGTGAGTCAGGGGACTATGGCTACACCTTC. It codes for CAISESGDYGYTF.